The clone carrying this TCR beta chain was recorded at least ten times. The antigen is undetermined. The CDR3 sequence is 13 residues long. The trim removed 7 bases at V and 6 bases at J, leaving 5 bases unmatched. Germline CDR1 reads MNHNS; CDR2 reads SASEGT. Arm-PCR of CDR3 regions and iRepertoire HTBI primers were used to build TCR beta libraries. TCRdb reprocessed the multiplex PCR reads via MiXCR and lists one record per CDR3 protein. This sample carries about 400,000 distinct CDR3 sequences, about a fifth of them seen once, and the ten largest clones take under 25%. This specimen comes from a study of regulatory T cells in long-lasting Graves disease. Time point: persistent/refractory GD, antithyroid drugs over 5 years with positive TRAb. With RNA extracted from PBMCs as input, the TCR library was made. Points from the study as a whole: Relative to new patients (966), persistent patients exhibited greater sharing of public clonotypes (around 3,000).

The chain carries TRBV6-1 and TRBJ1-2; 10 nucleotides match TRBD1. The clonotype comes from a female donor with Graves disease. The source material was peripheral blood mononuclear cells (PBMCs), sampled when the disease was refractory, from a patient treated with antithyroid drugs. The CDR3 DNA follows: TGTGCCAGCAATTTGACAGGGGGCGATGGCTACACCTTC. This gives the protein CASNLTGGDGYTF.